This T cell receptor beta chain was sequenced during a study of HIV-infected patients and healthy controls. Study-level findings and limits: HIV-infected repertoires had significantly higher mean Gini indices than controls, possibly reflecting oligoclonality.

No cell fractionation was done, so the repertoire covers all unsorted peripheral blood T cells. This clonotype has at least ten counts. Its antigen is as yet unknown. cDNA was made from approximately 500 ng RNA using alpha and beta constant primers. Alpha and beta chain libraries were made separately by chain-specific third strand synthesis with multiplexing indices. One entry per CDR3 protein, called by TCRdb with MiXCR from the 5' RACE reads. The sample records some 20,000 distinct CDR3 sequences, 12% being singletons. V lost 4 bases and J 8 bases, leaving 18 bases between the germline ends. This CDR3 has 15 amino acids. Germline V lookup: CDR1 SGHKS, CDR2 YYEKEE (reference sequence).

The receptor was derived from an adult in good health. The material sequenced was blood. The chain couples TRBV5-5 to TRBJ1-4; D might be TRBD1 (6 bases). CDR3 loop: CASSRPGDRREKLFF. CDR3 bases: TGTGCCAGCAGCCGACCAGGGGACCGGCGGGAAAAACTGTTTTTT. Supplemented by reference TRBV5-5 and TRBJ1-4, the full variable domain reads DAGVTQSPTHLIKTRGQQVTLRCSPISGHKSVSWYQQVLGQGPQFIFQYYEKEERGRGNFPDRFSARQFPNYSSELNVNALLLGDSALYLCASSRPGDRREKLFFGSGTQLSVL.